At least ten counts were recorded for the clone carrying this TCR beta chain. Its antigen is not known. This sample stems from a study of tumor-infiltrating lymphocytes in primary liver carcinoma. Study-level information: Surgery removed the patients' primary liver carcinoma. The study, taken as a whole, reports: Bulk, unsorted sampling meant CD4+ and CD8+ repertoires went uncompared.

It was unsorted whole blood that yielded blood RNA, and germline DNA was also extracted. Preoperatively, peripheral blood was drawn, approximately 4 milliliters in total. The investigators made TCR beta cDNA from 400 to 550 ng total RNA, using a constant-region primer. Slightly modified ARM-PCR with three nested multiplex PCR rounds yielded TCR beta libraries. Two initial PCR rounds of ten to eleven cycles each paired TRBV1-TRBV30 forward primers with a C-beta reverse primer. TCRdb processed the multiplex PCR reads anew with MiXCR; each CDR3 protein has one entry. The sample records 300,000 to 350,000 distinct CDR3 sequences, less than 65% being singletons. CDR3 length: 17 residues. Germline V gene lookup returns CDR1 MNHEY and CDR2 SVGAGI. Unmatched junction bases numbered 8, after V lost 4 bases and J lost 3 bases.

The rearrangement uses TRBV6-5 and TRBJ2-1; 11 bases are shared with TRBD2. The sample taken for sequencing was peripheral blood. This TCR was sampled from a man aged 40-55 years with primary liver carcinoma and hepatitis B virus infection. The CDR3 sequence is CASSSYSGTSGYNEQFF. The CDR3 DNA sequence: TGTGCCAGCAGTTCCTATTCCGGGACTAGCGGCTACAATGAGCAGTTCTTC.